The present entry profiles one T cell receptor beta chain with its context. The sample belongs to a study of blood T cell repertoires in COVID-19. Study background: Acute and convalescent COVID-19 samples came from the United States, Italy and Spain. PBMCs, B-cell-depleted T cells, or T cells were the source of the cDNA or gDNA that made up the material.

As processed by the authors: Scientists estimated how many nucleated cells there were by amplifying reference gene primers. The repertoire was sequenced with immunoSEQ multiplex PCR; TCRdb's copy has only in-frame clones and lacks some. V and J calls and clone size are copied from that table; D and trimming were computed from the DNA. The data show 110,000 or so clones, about nine tenths seen once. This CDR3 comprises 13 residues. Germline V gene lookup returns CDR1 SGHTA and CDR2 FQGTGA. The V gene lost 5 bases and the J gene lost 5 bases, with 10 bases spanning the gap. The V call is TRBV7-3, the J call TRBJ1-5; D is unclear. Material for sequencing was peripheral blood. This TCR was recovered from a man between 70 and 80 years old who had recovered from COVID-19. The CDR3 nucleotides are TGTGCCAGCAGCGCGGAGAGGGATCAGCCCCAGCATTTT. This sequence encodes CASSAERDQPQHF.